This TCR beta chain originates from a study of T cell responses to AZD1222 COVID-19 vaccine. Analysis merged second doses at about 4 or about 12 weeks. V gave up 0 bases and J gave up 0 bases; unmatched junction bases: 6. This CDR3 contains 18 residues. CDR1 and CDR2 (germline): KGHDR, SFDVKD. Sequencing used immunoSEQ multiplex PCR; TCRdb keeps in-frame clones, though not all of them. This table has about 110,000 clones, 89% appearing once. Comment on this clone: The antigen is not known.

Study-wide points: Most donors were white British and more were female, and clonal diversity was possibly underestimated. The repertoires were collected only after the peak T cell response.

The genes are TRBV24-1 and TRBJ2-3, with 9 positions matching TRBD2. The sequences come from peripheral blood, collected 28 days after the second AZD1222 dose. The clonotype originates from an adult who received the AZD1222 COVID-19 vaccine. CDR3: CATSDLRSGRSSTDTQYF. The CDR3 DNA sequence: TGTGCCACCAGTGATTTGCGGAGCGGGAGGTCTAGCACAGATACGCAGTATTTT.